A single T cell receptor beta chain is shown here with its context. The clone's antigen remains unknown. Per-nucleotide qualities are absent, and no much larger clonotype sits a single base away. The sample comes from a study of blood T cell repertoires in COVID-19 (dated by TCRdb to between 2020 and 2021). At the level of the whole study: Samples covering the acute and convalescent phases of COVID-19 were provided by collaborators in the United States, Italy and Spain. The material from the prospective study consisted of cDNA or gDNA derived from T cells, B-cell-depleted T cells, or PBMCs. Subjects who had been exposed to COVID-19, were actively infected with it, or had recovered from it provided the deeply sampled blood TCRbeta repertoires that made up the dataset. The repertoires were released in a freely available public database meant as a resource for research on the immune response to SARS-CoV-2. The samples were drawn from the first 160 participants of the ongoing ImmuneRACE study and from 1,254 subjects provided by 6 global collaborators. The sample metadata nearly always contained a de-identified subject ID, COVID-19 status, age in years and sex. Where available, HLA class I and class II types were obtained from metadata supplied by the sample provider rather than from assay-based typing.

Study-level results and caveats: The amount of clinical and demographic metadata varied by source and participant and was provided uncurated.

Whole blood was collected in K2EDTA tubes by collaborating institutions according to the institutions' own protocols. For TCRbeta analysis, collaborators shipped samples in one of three forms: frozen whole blood, isolated PBMCs, or DNA extracted from either of those sample types. V is pruned by 0 bases and J by 7 bases, leaving 9 bases of the junction without a gene match. The CDR3 numbers 17 residues from cysteine through phenylalanine. Of all the DNA, just the CDR3 is kept, 51 bases in frame from base 1. According to the germline V gene (reference sequence), CDR1 reads LNHDA and CDR2 reads SQIVND. TCRbeta CDR3 regions were amplified from genomic DNA using the immunoSEQ Assay, a bias-controlled multiplex PCR. In the paper's pipeline: Within the assay, amplification of reference gene primers was used to estimate how many nucleated cells each sample contained. Sequence reads were collapsed and filtered to measure the absolute abundance of every unique TCRbeta CDR3 rearrangement. For each sample, productive Simpson clonality was calculated as the square root of Simpson's diversity index across productive rearrangements. Here the immuneACCESS table is served through TCRdb, limited to in-frame sequences with V and J called. Missing clones are a known gap in these copies; in checked studies unresolved V genes cover under half, and the rest lacks a known reason. The DNA was the basis for D and trimming; V, J and clone size are from that table. The sample table records approximately 110,000 clones; approximately 70% of these occur just once. Clones ranked in the top ten supply 0.7% to 1% of the sample.

This TCR came from a human donor with acute or convalescent COVID-19. The donor label of this sample is uncertain. The chain is made from TRBV19 and TRBJ2-1; TRBD2 matches 10 bases in the middle. Sample: peripheral blood. The encoded CDR3 is CASSIDRLAGAENEQFF. The sequence in DNA is TGTGCCAGTAGTATAGATCGCCTAGCGGGGGCGGAGAATGAGCAGTTCTTC.